This T cell receptor (beta chain) was retrieved from a study of OX40 agonist ivuxolimab in advanced cancers. Samples were taken at baseline and on day 1 of cycles 4 and 7. Germline V gene lookup returns CDR1 SGDLS and CDR2 YYNGEE. The CDR3 length is 13 residues. The ends were cut back, 2 bases at V and 2 bases at J, with 7 bases in the middle. TCRdb's copy holds only in-frame clones and misses some; the assay was immunoSEQ multiplex PCR. The repertoire includes some 48,000 clones, approximately 79% of them detected once, and 1.9% sits in the top ten. The source is an adult with an advanced solid tumor such as melanoma, head and neck, liver or kidney cancer. The rearrangement links TRBV9 to TRBJ1-1, with a tentative D call TRBD1 (5 bases). The sequencing here drew on CD4+ or CD8+ T cells sorted from blood, taken in a trial of the OX40 agonist ivuxolimab. The CDR3: CASSVGTNTEAFF. For the CDR3, the DNA is TGTGCCAGCAGCGTGGGGACTAACACTGAAGCTTTCTTT.